The rows below give T cell receptor beta chains drawn from one sample of a study of technical replicates of blood from four donors. TCRdb's copy holds only in-frame clones and misses some; the assay was immunoSEQ multiplex PCR. This sample yields tens of thousands of clones, of which 85% to 90% are seen a single time; roughly 5% belongs to the top ten. The sample comprised PBMCs. The receptor set was obtained from a human donor in good health. Some clones in this sample may be carry-over from other donors' samples. Each CDR3 is given with its conserved first and last residue. Fields, in order: clone size, D gene, CDR3 length, J gene, V gene, CDR3 DNA, CDR3 protein. D genes are given only for firm matches. Some rows mark clone size as missing; the rest say once, few, many or name a class of expanded clone.

. . 13 TRBJ2-2 TRBV30 TGTGCCTGGAGTATTCGGGGTATCGGGGAGCTGTTTTTT CAWSIRGIGELFF
once . 12 TRBJ2-5 TRBV7-2 TGTGCCAGCAGCGGGAGGGGGGAGACCCAGTACTTC CASSGRGETQYF
. . 15 TRBJ1-2 TRBV6-4 TGTGCCAGCAGTGAGTCCGCGGGGGCGGACTATGGCTACACCTTC CASSESAGADYGYTF
few TRBD1 15 TRBJ1-1 TRBV10-3 TGTGCCATCAGTGAGTCGACAGGGGGGAACACTGAAGCTTTCTTT CAISESTGGNTEAFF
. TRBD2 17 TRBJ2-5 TRBV5-4 TGTGCCAGCAGCCCCAACATAGCGGGAGGGCCTGGAGAGACCCAGTACTTC CASSPNIAGGPGETQYF
. TRBD1 17 TRBJ1-5 TRBV6-1 TGTGCCAGCAGTGGGCGACAGGGTAACACCGGCAATCAGCCCCAGCATTTT CASSGRQGNTGNQPQHF
once TRBD1 13 TRBJ1-2 TRBV30 TGTGCCTGGACCCAGGACAGGGGCCATGGCTACACCTTC CAWTQDRGHGYTF
. TRBD1 14 TRBJ1-4 TRBV7-2 TGTGCCAGCAGCCTACAGGGGTCTAATGAAAAACTGTTTTTT CASSLQGSNEKLFF
. TRBD1 15 TRBJ2-3 TRBV4-1 TGCGCCAGCAGCCACGGGGACAGGGATGGTGATACGCAGTATTTT CASSHGDRDGDTQYF
. . 14 TRBJ1-4 TRBV19 TGTGCCAGTACAACTGGGGGGATTAATGAAAAACTGTTTTTT CASTTGGINEKLFF
. TRBD2 16 TRBJ2-1 TRBV7-2 TGTGCCAGCAGCTCGACTAGCGGGGGGGCCGGGAATGAGCAGTTCTTC CASSSTSGGAGNEQFF
once TRBD2 14 TRBJ2-1 TRBV2 TGTGCCAGCAGTACGCTCAGCGGGGGGAAAGAGCAGTTCTTC CASSTLSGGKEQFF
. . 20 TRBJ2-3 TRBV10-2 TGCGCCAGCAGTGAGCGGGGACTCCGGGTGGAAGGTGTTGGCACAGATACGCAGTATTTT CASSERGLRVEGVGTDTQYF
. . 13 TRBJ1-5 TRBV7-2 TGTGCCAGCAGCCGTGACAGGAATCAGCCCCAGCATTTT CASSRDRNQPQHF
. TRBD1 15 TRBJ1-2 TRBV5-1 TGCGCCAGCAGCTCAGGGACAGGGGGCGTCGGTGGCTACACCTTC CASSSGTGGVGGYTF
. TRBD1 16 TRBJ2-1 TRBV7-8 TGTGCCAGCAGCTTACCCCGGGACAGCGATTACAATGAGCAGTTCTTC CASSLPRDSDYNEQFF
few . 13 TRBJ1-6 TRBV7-2 TGTGCCAGCAGCTATACAGGAGATTCACCCCTCCACTTT CASSYTGDSPLHF